Shown below are 22 T cell receptor beta chains from a single sample sequenced in a study of T cells in Graves' hyperthyroidism and ophthalmopathy. Amplification of TCR beta CDR3 regions was performed using RNA transcripts as template. The HTBI set primed first-round TCR CDR3 RT-PCR. TCRdb ran MiXCR on the multiplex PCR reads and lists one entry per CDR3 protein. The data show around 690,000 distinct CDR3 sequences, approximately 15% seen once. The sample comprised blood. The receptor source for this set is a man in his fifties or sixties with Graves' hyperthyroidism.

V usage is TRBV6-1 and J usage is TRBJ1-6; TRBD1 is a possible D gene (6 bases). This CDR3 region has 13 residues. CDR1 is MNHNS, CDR2 SASEGT, per germline. The V end lost 8 bases, the J end lost 6 bases, and 11 bases lay between the germline ends. For the CDR3, the DNA is TGTGCCAGCCATTGGACAGTTAATTCACCCCTCCACTTT. Encoded protein: CASHWTVNSPLHF.

The rearrangement joins TRBV19 to TRBJ2-5, with TRBD1 matching over 7 bases. The germline CDR1 and CDR2 sequences are LNHDA and SQIVND (reference sequence). The trim removed 5 bases at V and 1 base at J, leaving 10 bases unmatched. The CDR3 loop spans 16 amino acids. This CDR3 reads CASSLTRTGFQETQYF. In DNA form, the CDR3 reads TGTGCCAGTAGTTTAACCCGGACAGGATTCCAAGAGACCCAGTACTTC.

The table lists this clonotype with many counts. This chain uses TRBV11-1 with TRBJ2-7; the match to TRBD1 covers 8 bases. V dropped 1 base and J dropped 1; count of bases not matched to a gene: 3. CDR1 and CDR2 from the germline V gene are SGHAT and FQDESV (reference sequence). CDR3 length equals 15 residues. This chain's CDR3 is CASSLGQGISYEQYF. For the CDR3, the DNA is TGTGCCAGCAGCTTAGGACAGGGGATTTCCTACGAGCAGTACTTC.

This clonotype was recorded at least ten times. V and J are TRBV10-3 and TRBJ2-7, with TRBD2 matching over 8 bases. Germline V gives CDR1 ENHRY, CDR2 SYGVKD. J gave up 6 bases and V 8 bases, and 6 bases lay outside the gene matches. This CDR3 contains 12 residues. The CDR3 reads CAILSGGGEQYF. CDR3 in DNA: TGTGCCATCCTCAGCGGGGGCGGCGAGCAGTACTTC.

At least ten counts were recorded for this clonotype. The chain has TRBV2 and TRBJ2-1; no definite D call. Trimming took off 1 base at V and 3 bases at J, with 4 bases between the two ends. There are 13 residues in the CDR3. Germline assignment: CDR1 SNHLY and CDR2 FYNNEI. CDR3 nucleotides: TGTGCCAGCAGTGAAGAACACTACAATGAGCAGTTCTTC. Protein sequence: CASSEEHYNEQFF.

This clonotype came up many times. This chain links TRBV2 with TRBJ2-2; possibly TRBD2 for D (5 bases). The V end was cut by 8 bases, the J end by 2 bases, with 9 bases between. The CDR3 contains 13 residues. Germline V gene data show CDR1 as SNHLY and CDR2 as FYNNEI. The CDR3 is CASGGGNTGELFF. The DNA of the CDR3 is TGTGCCAGCGGCGGAGGAAACACCGGGGAGCTGTTTTTT.

This clonotype turned up a few times. The rearrangement joins TRBV12-5 to TRBJ2-1; 8 bases align to TRBD1. Per germline, CDR1 LGHNT and CDR2 FRNRAP. There are 14 residues in the CDR3. J gave up 9 bases and V 1 base, and 5 bases lay outside the gene matches. The CDR3 protein is CASGLGQGFGEQFF. CDR3 DNA sequence: TGTGCTAGTGGTTTGGGACAGGGGTTCGGTGAGCAGTTCTTC.

This clonotype came up many times. The rearrangement links TRBV5-5 to TRBJ2-1, with D uncertain. Per germline, CDR1 SGHKS and CDR2 YYEKEE (reference sequence). V was trimmed by 0 bases and J by 8 bases, leaving 12 bases between them. The CDR3 has 14 residues. CDR3 in DNA: TGTGCCAGCAGCTTGGCCGAAGGGTTCGATGAGCAGTTCTTC. Protein: CASSLAEGFDEQFF.

The CDR3 nucleotides read TGTGCCAGCAGTTACGTTCATAGGTTAGGGTCTGGGGCCAACGTCCTGACTTTC. It is translated as CASSYVHRLGSGANVLTF. The genes are TRBV6-5 and TRBJ2-6, with D hard to call. The CDR3 extends over 18 amino acids. Deletions cut 2 bases from V and 1 base from J, with 15 bases between. From germline, CDR1 is MNHEY and CDR2 SVGAGI.

The table lists this clonotype with many counts. The rearrangement links TRBV25-1 to TRBJ2-5; D may be TRBD1 or TRBD2 (5 bases each). The CDR3 is 18 amino acids. Trimming stripped 3 bases from V and 0 bases from J, with 20 bases between. Germline CDR1 MGHDK, CDR2 SYGVNS. The CDR3 sequence: CASSDRNRAGTYQETQYF. CDR3 DNA: TGTGCCAGCAGTGATCGCAACCGGGCCGGGACGTACCAAGAGACCCAGTACTTC.

Comments on this clonotype: A much larger clone differs from this one at a single base, so this may be a read error. V and J are TRBV27 and TRBJ2-5; TRBD1 or TRBD2 may be the D gene (6 bases each). Deletions cut 2 bases from V and 2 bases from J, with 12 bases between. Germline V gene lookup returns CDR1 MNHEY and CDR2 SMNVEV (reference sequence). The CDR3 is 15 amino acids. CDR3 protein: CASSLRGPPQETQYF. Here the CDR3 DNA reads TGTGCCAGCAGTTTACGGGGGCCGCCTCAAGAGACCCAGTACTTC.

This clonotype turned up a few times. The genes are TRBV12-3 or TRBV12-4 and TRBJ1-1; 7 bases are shared with TRBD1. CDR3 length equals 14 residues. The ends lost 5 bases at V and 7 bases at J; junction bases unmatched: 10. The CDR3 sequence: CASSHTGTENEAFF. The CDR3 coding sequence is TGTGCCAGCAGTCACACCGGGACAGAAAATGAAGCTTTCTTT.

This clonotype was counted between two and nine times. This rearrangement joins TRBV5-1 to TRBJ2-7; weak D call: TRBD1 (6 bases). This CDR3 is built from 14 residues. V gave up 2 bases and J gave up 2 bases, with 11 bases separating them. The germline V gene encodes CDR1 SGHRS and CDR2 YFSETQ. The CDR3 protein is CASSLETGAYEQYF. The DNA of the CDR3 is TGCGCCAGCAGCTTAGAGACAGGAGCCTACGAGCAGTACTTC.

The sample holds many counts of this clonotype. This rearrangement joins TRBV2 to TRBJ1-4; maybe TRBD1 (5 bases). The CDR3 is 15 amino acids. The germline V gene has CDR1 SNHLY and CDR2 FYNNEI. The ends were cut back, 3 bases at V and 7 bases at J, with 15 bases in the middle. CDR3 loop: CASSDFGRVGEKLFF. DNA for the CDR3: TGTGCCAGCAGTGATTTCGGCAGGGTGGGTGAAAAACTGTTTTTT.

About this clonotype: A much larger clone lies a single base off, so this may be a read error. V is TRBV7-3 and J is TRBJ2-2, with TRBD2 identical over 11 bases. The CDR3 loop spans 20 amino acids. The germline V gene has CDR1 SGHTA and CDR2 FQGTGA. The V segment lost 5 bases and the J segment 7 bases; nucleotides outside the gene matches: 21. CDR3 nucleotide sequence: TGTGCCAGCAGCGCACGAGTTCCCGCGCTCACCGGGACTAGCGGCGGGGAGCTGTTTTTT. This codes for CASSARVPALTGTSGGELFF. Full variable domain (remainder filled in from reference TRBV7-3 and TRBJ2-2): GAGVSQTPSNKVTEKGKYVELRCDPISGHTALYWYRQSLGQGPEFLIYFQGTGAADDSGLPNDRFFAVRPEGSVSTLKIQRTERGDSAVYLCASSARVPALTGTSGGELFFGEGSRLTVL.

This clonotype was recorded a few times. The rearrangement joins TRBV6-2 or TRBV6-3 to TRBJ2-7, with 10 bases matching TRBD2. The CDR3 runs 16 residues. J was trimmed by 0 bases and V by 5 bases; bases with no gene match: 7. CDR1 is MNHEY and CDR2 is SVGEGT in the germline V gene. The CDR3 loop reads CASSAALAGPSYEQYF. For the CDR3, the DNA is TGTGCCAGCAGTGCGGCACTAGCGGGACCCTCCTACGAGCAGTACTTC.

In its sample, this clonotype was seen many times. The gene calls are TRBV3-1 and TRBJ2-7, with a tentative D call TRBD1 (5 bases). The V gene's germline CDR1 is LGHDT and CDR2 YNNKEL (reference sequence). The ends were cut back, 0 bases at V and 5 bases at J, with 17 bases in the middle. The CDR3 is made up of 16 amino acids. CDR3 DNA sequence: TGTGCCAGCAGCCAAGATCCCCAGGGAAGGTTCGACGAGCAGTACTTC. Its translation is CASSQDPQGRFDEQYF.

This clonotype appeared many times. This chain links TRBV6-2 or TRBV6-3 with TRBJ1-2, with 7 bases matching TRBD1. The CDR3 runs to 14 residues. Germline V gene sequence: CDR1 MNHEY, CDR2 SVGEGT. V shed 7 bases and J 0 bases; nucleotides not matched to a gene: 5. CDR3 sequence: CASTGTASNYGYTF. For the CDR3, the DNA is TGTGCCAGCACTGGGACAGCTTCTAACTATGGCTACACCTTC.

This chain connects TRBV29-1 to TRBJ1-2; D is possibly TRBD1 (5 bases). There are 15 residues in the CDR3. Trimming stripped 2 bases from V and 2 bases from J, with 15 bases between. Germline CDR1 is SQVTM and CDR2 is ANQGSEA. CDR3 sequence: CSVEYVGGGNYGYTF. The DNA for the CDR3 is TGCAGCGTTGAATATGTGGGGGGAGGGAACTATGGCTACACCTTC.

This clonotype was recorded a few times. The chain carries TRBV7-9 and TRBJ2-3, with 9 bases matching TRBD1. The ends lost 3 bases at V and 4 bases at J; junction bases unmatched: 5. Looked up from germline, CDR1 is SEHNR and CDR2 is FQNEAQ (reference sequence). The CDR3 extends over 15 amino acids. This CDR3 reads CASSLTGGLADTQYF. The CDR3 DNA follows: TGTGCCAGCAGCTTGACAGGGGGTTTGGCAGATACGCAGTATTTT.

In its sample, this clonotype was seen many times. The rearrangement joins TRBV2 to TRBJ2-3; unclear D gene. V was pared by 2 bases and J by 0 bases, with 12 bases between. CDR1 and CDR2 (germline): SNHLY, FYNNEI. There are 16 residues in the CDR3. For the CDR3, the DNA is TGTGCCAGCAGTGAATGGGCGACCCGAAGCACAGATACGCAGTATTTT. It translates to CASSEWATRSTDTQYF.

This clonotype was observed once. The rearrangement joins TRBV7-2 to TRBJ1-2; D gene unclear. Germline CDR1 reads SGHTA; CDR2 reads FQGNSA. Trimming stripped 0 bases from V and 4 bases from J, with 9 bases between. This CDR3 has 14 residues. CDR3 sequence reads: CASSLAVGSYGYTF. CDR3 DNA: TGTGCCAGCAGCTTAGCGGTAGGGAGCTATGGCTACACCTTC. Full variable domain (outside the CDR3, taken from reference TRBV7-2 and TRBJ1-2): GAGVSQSPSNKVTEKGKDVELRCDPISGHTALYWYRQSLGQGLEFLIYFQGNSAPDKSGLPSDRFSAERTGGSVSTLTIQRTQQEDSAVYLCASSLAVGSYGYTFGSGTRLTVV.